This T cell receptor (beta chain) originates from a study of memory CD8 T cells in hepatitis C reinfection listed by TCRdb under 2017. Turning to the overall study: Among the donors, three cleared two back-to-back HCV infections on their own, whereas two got rid of a primary infection but ended up chronically infected after reinfection. A case counted as HCV reinfection when an HCV RNA test came back positive after two negative tests taken at least 60 days apart. Samples at the peak of reinfection were taken 3 to 8 weeks after reinfection was detected. The TCR beta repertoire of virus-specific CD8 T cells was tracked longitudinally in about five donors across an HCV reinfection episode. Between about 2008 and 2012, five reinfection cases that had stored pre-reinfection samples were identified. Participants who had resolved a prior HCV infection were followed every 3 months in the reinfection study. Previously published longitudinal data on tetramer+ CD8 T cell frequency were used to pick the peak reinfection time point. Results the study describes overall, beyond this receptor: Because the study included only 4 or 5 donors, definitive conclusions about public clonotypes linked to secondary clearance could not be reached.

Receptor amplification or capture employed the immunoSEQ multiplex PCR assay. Genomic DNA was extracted from sorted cells, and the TCR beta V, D and J regions were sequenced by Adaptive Biotechnologies' automated high-throughput method. A two-step, bias-controlled multiplex PCR was used to amplify the CDR3 regions. An Illumina instrument was used to sequence the amplified TCR beta libraries. The authors processed their data as follows. Demultiplexed reads were processed to reduce amplification and sequencing bias, and the IMGT database was used to assign CDR3 sequences to gene families. ImmunoSEQ software version 2.0 was used to analyze the repertoire data. Out-of-frame sequences and sequences with stop codons in the CDR3 were removed from clonotype lists. Any clonotype with a frequency under 0.01% was left out, since that frequency corresponded to less than one cell. Richness was calculated by dividing observed richness by the number of input cells, and evenness was calculated by dividing Shannon entropy by the log of observed richness. Repertoire diversity and the similarity between time points were measured using Simpson diversity and Morisita-Horn overlap indices. Clonotypes were sorted into dominant (>1%), sub-dominant (0.5-0.99%), low abundance (0.1-0.49%) or lowest abundance (<0.1%) groups. For the germline index, total nucleotide additions were subtracted from total CDR3 length, and that difference was then divided by total CDR3 length. Drawn from immuneACCESS, this table holds only the in-frame rearrangements with V and J called that TCRdb kept. Clones are partly lost; checked studies trace under half to an unresolved V gene and leave the rest unexplained. The DNA was the basis for D and trimming; V, J and clone size are from that table. The sample records 35,000 to 50,000 clones, approximately 87% of which are singletons. The ten most abundant clones make up approximately 1.2% of the sample.

This specimen's time point label, per the study, means: peak reinfection, 3 to 8 weeks after reinfection detection. TCR sequencing was performed on the sorted cells directly ex vivo, without any in vitro expansion beforehand. The donors were people who inject drugs and were enrolled in Canada's Montreal Acute Hepatitis C Cohort Study (HEPCO). As controls, total naive CD8 T cells, sorted as viable CD3+ CD8+ CD45RO-, were obtained from a couple of donors at each of the three reinfection time points. Before sorting, cryopreserved peripheral blood mononuclear cells were thawed and used as the source for purifying CD8 T cells. CD8 T cells were enriched by negative selection with the MACS CD8+ T cell Isolation Kit. Cells were sorted on a BD FACSAria II sorter running FACSDiva software, and FlowJo was used to analyze the data. CDR1 and CDR2, looked up from the germline V gene (reference sequence), are MNHNY and SVGAGI. The CDR3, cysteine through phenylalanine, is 13 amino acids long. Solely the CDR3 DNA is kept, with 39 bases framed from the first base. Trimming at the junction amounts to 6 bases on V and 10 bases on J, and the germline ends lie 15 bases apart.

Turning to this clone: This receptor's antigen is unknown. The input lacks base qualities; no much larger clone sits a single base away.

Rearrangement joined TRBV6-6 to TRBJ1-4, with TRBD1 as a weak D call on 6 bases. Sequencing was performed on naive CD8+ T cells sorted from blood. The cell subset or site label on this specimen signifies: total naive CD8+CD45RO- T cells. This TCR came from a man aged 18 to 29 with hepatitis C virus infection. DNA sequence: TGTGCCAGCAGCCTCGCAGGGGCGACAAAACTGTTTTTT. Its translation reads: CASSLAGATKLFF.